These 27 T cell receptor beta chains were all obtained from the same sample, sequenced in a study of OX40 agonist ivuxolimab in advanced cancers. The library was built by means of the immunoSEQ multiplex PCR assay. The clones in this table, taken by TCRdb from immuneACCESS, are in-frame only. Not every clone is retained; where verified, under half of the shortfall comes from an unresolved V gene, and the cause of the rest is unknown. This sample holds around 20,000 clones; about 80% were observed only once. The leading ten clones occupy approximately 14% of the sample. The sample in question was CD4+ or CD8+ T cells sorted from blood, obtained in a trial of the OX40 agonist ivuxolimab. These receptors all stem from an adult with an advanced solid tumor such as melanoma, head and neck, liver or kidney cancer.

This chain connects TRBV11-2 to TRBJ1-1; D uncertain. This CDR3 is built from 12 residues. Germline V gene sequence: CDR1 SGHAT, CDR2 FQNNGV. V lost 8 bases to trimming and J lost 6 bases, with 13 bases between them. The CDR3 spells CASPVSGAEAFF. In DNA, the CDR3 is TGTGCCAGCCCGGTCTCGGGCGCTGAAGCTTTCTTT.

V and J are TRBV7-3 and TRBJ2-3; D might be TRBD1 (5 bases). Trimming removed 1 base from V and 4 bases from J, with 9 bases in between. Germline CDR1 SGHTA, CDR2 FQGTGA. This CDR3 contains 14 residues. For the CDR3, the DNA is TGTGCCAGCAGCTTAATCCTGGGGCCAGATACGCAGTATTTT. The encoded protein is CASSLILGPDTQYF.

This clone was counted only a few times. The V and J genes are TRBV19 and TRBJ2-2; TRBD2 aligns across 16 bases. V was pared by 5 bases and J by 0 bases, with 6 bases of the junction left unmatched. CDR3 length: 19 amino acids. Looked up from germline, CDR1 is LNHDA and CDR2 is SQIVND (reference sequence). CDR3 amino acids: CASSAGLAGGITNTGELFF. CDR3 coding DNA: TGTGCCAGTAGTGCGGGACTAGCGGGAGGGATAACGAACACCGGGGAGCTGTTTTTT.

J is TRBJ2-2 and V is TRBV21-1; the table's D call TRBD1 went unverified against the DNA. TRBV21-1 is reported as a pseudogene. This CDR3 is 18 amino acids long. This CDR3 is CASSVIPRQGSNTGELFF. CDR3 in DNA: TGTGCCAGCAGCGTTATCCCTAGACAGGGTTCGAACACCGGGGAGCTGTTTTTT.

This chain uses TRBV5-6 with TRBJ1-5; a possible D gene is TRBD1 (5 bases). This CDR3 is built from 16 residues. V dropped 6 bases and J dropped 0 bases, with 16 bases sitting between them. Germline lookup yields CDR1 SGHDT and CDR2 YYEEEE. The CDR3 spells CASNQMGRDSNQPQHF. For the CDR3, the DNA is TGTGCCAGCAACCAGATGGGACGGGATAGCAATCAGCCCCAGCATTTT. The full variable domain, completed using reference TRBV5-6 and TRBJ1-5, is DAGVTQSPTHLIKTRGQQVTLRCSPKSGHDTVSWYQQALGQGPQFIFQYYEEEERQRGNFPDRFSGHQFPNYSSELNVNALLLGDSALYLCASNQMGRDSNQPQHFGDGTRLSIL.

The chain combines TRBV5-1 with TRBJ2-2; 10 bases are a match to TRBD1. The CDR3 spans 16 residues. V lost 0 bases, J lost 6 bases, and 5 bases stayed unmatched. From germline, CDR1 is SGHRS and CDR2 YFSETQ. The DNA of the CDR3 is TGCGCCAGCAGCTTGGAGACAGGGGGCGGCTCCGGGGAGCTGTTTTTT. Translating gives CASSLETGGGSGELFF. Looking up the rest from reference TRBV5-1 and TRBJ2-2 gives the full variable domain: KAGVTQTPRYLIKTRGQQVTLSCSPISGHRSVSWYQQTPGQGLQFLFEYFSETQRNKGNFPGRFSGRQFSNSRSEMNVSTLELGDSALYLCASSLETGGGSGELFFGEGSRLTVL.

This chain links TRBV6-6 with TRBJ1-2; D may be TRBD1 (5 bases). Per the germline V gene, CDR1 is MNHNY and CDR2 is SVGAGI (reference sequence). The CDR3 runs 15 residues. The V and J ends lost 5 bases and 8 bases respectively, with 21 bases between them. The CDR3 DNA is TGTGCCAGCAGTACTCCGGCAGGGTCGACGCGGGGCTACACCTTC. Its translation: CASSTPAGSTRGYTF.

This clone appeared once. J is TRBJ1-3 and V is TRBV7-2, with TRBD1 identical over 8 bases. The ends lost 1 base at V and 4 bases at J; junction bases unmatched: 3. The CDR3 loop spans 15 amino acids. The V gene's germline CDR1 is SGHTA and CDR2 FQGNSA. CDR3 in DNA: TGTGCCAGCAGCTTAGGGACAGGGAAAGGAAACACCATATATTTT. As protein: CASSLGTGKGNTIYF.

The gene calls are TRBV11-1 and TRBJ2-3; D is undetermined. Trimming removed 5 bases from V and 6 bases from J, with 9 bases in between. Germline V gene sequence: CDR1 SGHAT, CDR2 FQDESV (reference sequence). The CDR3 length is 12 residues. CDR3 loop: CASSATWDTQYF. CDR3 in DNA: TGTGCCAGCAGCGCGACGTGGGATACGCAGTATTTT.

The chain uses TRBV28 and TRBJ2-2; D unresolved. CDR1 and CDR2 from the germline V gene are MDHEN and SYDVKM. This CDR3 is 13 amino acids long. V lost 6 bases and J lost 10, with 15 bases in between. CDR3 DNA: TGTGCCAGCAGCCGCGTCCTCAGTGCGGAGCTGTTTTTT. As protein: CASSRVLSAELFF.

This clone has more than one count but fewer than ten. V and J are TRBV28 and TRBJ1-4; 7 bases align to TRBD1. V shed 6 bases and J 7 bases; nucleotides not matched to a gene: 8. The CDR3 length is 14 residues. Germline loops: CDR1 MDHEN, CDR2 SYDVKM. The CDR3 is CASRRPSGGEKLFF. For the CDR3, the DNA is TGTGCCAGCAGGCGGCCCTCAGGGGGTGAAAAACTGTTTTTT.

The chain links TRBV6-1 to TRBJ2-1; 7 bases agree with TRBD2. Trimming took 2 bases from V and 7 from J; bases not matched to a gene: 8. Germline CDR1 MNHNS, CDR2 SASEGT. This CDR3 has 15 amino acids. The CDR3 DNA sequence: TGTGCCAGCAGTGAACCGGGTGTGGGAGGGAATGAGCAGTTCTTC. It encodes CASSEPGVGGNEQFF.

This clone is judged large. The V and J genes are TRBV19 and TRBJ2-3; the D gene is possibly TRBD2 (5 bases). CDR3 size: 14 residues. V was pared by 3 bases and J by 3 bases, with 10 bases between. Germline V lookup: CDR1 LNHDA, CDR2 SQIVND (reference sequence). The CDR3 sequence is CASSILPGTDTQYF. CDR3 DNA sequence: TGTGCCAGTAGTATCCTCCCGGGAACAGATACGCAGTATTTT.

The rearrangement uses TRBV4-2 and TRBJ2-5, with 7 bases lining up with TRBD1. The CDR3 spans 15 residues. The J segment lost 2 bases and the V segment lost 2 bases, leaving 5 bases of the junction unmatched. Germline CDR1 LGHNA, CDR2 YNFKEQ. As DNA, the CDR3 is TGTGCCAGCAGCCAATCGGGGACAGTTCAAGAGACCCAGTACTTC. Amino acid sequence: CASSQSGTVQETQYF.

The chain uses TRBV5-1 and TRBJ2-2, with D perhaps TRBD1 (7 bases). CDR3 size: 16 residues. Trimming removed 4 bases from V and 4 bases from J, with 17 bases in between. Per germline, CDR1 SGHRS and CDR2 YFSETQ. DNA for the CDR3: TGCGCCAGCAGCATTCGACAGGGCGGGATCACCGGGGAGCTGTTTTTT. Protein product: CASSIRQGGITGELFF.

The chain has TRBV29-1 and TRBJ2-2, with a weak D call TRBD2 (6 bases). Germline assignment: CDR1 SQVTM and CDR2 ANQGSEA. Between the trimmed V and J ends, which lost 7 bases and 0 bases, there was a span of 15 bases. This CDR3 has 15 amino acids. The CDR3 sequence: CSAMRLGANTGELFF. CDR3 in DNA: TGCAGCGCCATGAGACTAGGCGCGAACACCGGGGAGCTGTTTTTT.

This chain uses TRBV7-9 with TRBJ2-7; TRBD1 matches 10 bases. Germline loops: CDR1 SEHNR, CDR2 FQNEAQ (reference sequence). This CDR3 spans 13 amino acids. V was clipped by 3 bases and J by 5 bases; unmatched bases: 1. The CDR3 nucleotides are TGTGCCAGCAGCTTGGACAGGGGGGACGAGCAGTACTTC. The encoded protein is CASSLDRGDEQYF.

The genes are TRBV19 and TRBJ1-6; 7 bases agree with TRBD1. With V trimmed by 4 bases and J by 7 bases, 4 bases remained unmatched. CDR1 and CDR2 (germline): LNHDA, SQIVND (reference sequence). The CDR3 loop spans 14 amino acids. Here the CDR3 DNA reads TGTGCCAGTAGTAACTACAGGGGCAATTCACCCCTCCACTTT. Protein product: CASSNYRGNSPLHF.

The chain uses TRBV6-1 and TRBJ2-3; 10 bases agree with TRBD2. V lost 2 bases and J lost 3; bases outside the gene matches: 5. From germline, CDR1 is MNHNS and CDR2 SASEGT. The CDR3 contains 16 residues. CDR3 region: CASSELAGVGTDTQYF. The DNA of the CDR3 is TGTGCCAGCAGTGAACTAGCGGGAGTTGGAACAGATACGCAGTATTTT.

This chain links TRBV29-1 with TRBJ1-5; 11 bases are shared with TRBD1. CDR3 length: 14 residues. Germline lookup yields CDR1 SQVTM and CDR2 ANQGSEA. V shed 7 bases, J shed 4 bases, and the junction held 6 bases outside the gene matches. CDR3 in amino acids: CSAVGQGANQPQHF. The DNA of the CDR3 is TGCAGCGCGGTCGGACAGGGGGCTAATCAGCCCCAGCATTTT.

The chain links TRBV30 to TRBJ2-1; perhaps TRBD1 as D (6 bases). V lost 1 base and J 2 bases, leaving 15 bases between the germline ends. Germline CDR1 GTSNPN, CDR2 SVGIG (reference sequence). CDR3 length: 16 amino acids. The DNA of the CDR3 is TGTGCCTGGAGTGGGGGGCCTTCGTGGGCCTACAATGAGCAGTTCTTC. This encodes CAWSGGPSWAYNEQFF.

The V call is TRBV6-6, the J call TRBJ2-7; D might be TRBD1 (6 bases). Germline V gene lookup returns CDR1 MNHNY and CDR2 SVGAGI (reference sequence). The V gene lost 5 bases and the J gene lost 3 bases, with 8 bases spanning the gap. CDR3 length: 12 amino acids. The DNA of the CDR3 is TGTGCCAGCAGTCTCAGGGGCTACGAGCAGTACTTC. It yields the protein CASSLRGYEQYF.

This clone was seen more than once but under ten times. Mismatch with germline at one junction end may stem from a read error. V gene TRBV9 combines with J gene TRBJ1-2; D might be TRBD1 (5 bases). Germline CDR1 SGDLS, CDR2 YYNGEE. CDR3 length: 12 amino acids. The CDR3 loop is CASSDDSLVGSF. CDR3 DNA: TGTGCCAGCAGCGATGACAGCCTAGTGGGTTCCTTC. The entire variable domain, with the rest obtained from reference TRBV9 and TRBJ1-2, is as follows: DSGVTQTPKHLITATGQRVTLRCSPRSGDLSVYWYQQSLDQGLQFLIQYYNGEERAKGNILERFSAQQFPDLHSELNLSSLELGDSALYFCASSDDSLVGSFGSGTRLTVV.

This chain links TRBV9 with TRBJ2-2, with 8 nucleotides matching TRBD2. V gave up 4 bases and J gave up 6 bases; unmatched junction bases: 8. The CDR3 length is 15 residues. CDR1 is SGDLS and CDR2 is YYNGEE in the germline V gene. CDR3 sequence (DNA): TGTGCCAGCAGCTCGGGGGGGATTCTCCCCGGGGAGCTGTTTTTT. Its protein product is CASSSGGILPGELFF.

The chain has TRBV2 and TRBJ1-5, with 7 bases that match TRBD1. The CDR3 is 14 residues long. The V and J ends lost 2 bases and 5 bases, in that order; junction bases with no gene match: 3. Germline V gene data show CDR1 as SNHLY and CDR2 as FYNNEI. CDR3 DNA sequence: TGTGCCAGCAGTGAACCGGGACAGCATCAGCCCCAGCATTTT. Translating gives CASSEPGQHQPQHF.

The chain has TRBV6-5 and TRBJ2-2; D assignment may be TRBD1 or TRBD2 (5 bases each). Germline assignment: CDR1 MNHEY and CDR2 SVGAGI. The CDR3 spans 16 residues. V was cut by 4 bases and J by 5 bases, with 17 bases left in between. The CDR3 nucleotides are TGTGCCAGCAGTTTCCCCCGGGACGGTAGGACCGGGGAGCTGTTTTTT. Its protein product is CASSFPRDGRTGELFF.

The rearrangement joins TRBV5-1 to TRBJ2-7, with D unclear. CDR3 length: 13 residues. Germline V gene lookup returns CDR1 SGHRS and CDR2 YFSETQ. The germline V and J ends were trimmed by 5 bases and 6 bases, with 15 bases remaining between them. In DNA, the CDR3 is TGCGCCAGCAGTAGAGCTAGGGCCCTCGAGCAGTACTTC. Translating gives CASSRARALEQYF.